These T cell receptor beta chains were read from a single sample in a study of type 1 regulatory T cells. Each CDR3 protein gets one entry after TCRdb re-called the reads with MiXCR. The table records fewer than 30,000 distinct CDR3 sequences, roughly two thirds of them present only once. Their recognized antigens are unknown. Sequencing was done on a sample of cultured T cells, either the whole culture or a sorted T cell fraction (not recorded which). The receptors were gathered from a human donor in good health. CDR3s include the opening cysteine and the closing phenylalanine or tryptophan. The order of the fields is V gene, J gene, D gene, clone size, CDR3 protein, CDR3 DNA. A D gene is named only where the DNA matches it firmly. Rows may omit the clone size; those that give it use once, few, many or a size class.

V: TRBV7-9
J: TRBJ1-2
D: NA
size: few
CDR3: CASSLRTGDLGYTF
DNA: TGTGCCAGCAGCTTACGCACAGGTGATTTGGGCTACACCTTC

V: TRBV20-1
J: TRBJ1-1
D: NA
size: NA
CDR3: CSASAGNTEAFF
DNA: TGCAGTGCTAGCGCGGGGAACACTGAAGCTTTCTTT

V: TRBV2
J: TRBJ1-1
D: NA
size: NA
CDR3: CASSFRVNTEAFF
DNA: TGTGCCAGCTCATTCCGGGTCAACACTGAAGCTTTCTTT

V: TRBV10-3
J: TRBJ1-2
D: NA
size: NA
CDR3: CAISGGVPTYGYTF
DNA: TGTGCCATCAGTGGTGGTGTCCCAACTTATGGCTACACCTTC

V: TRBV29-1
J: TRBJ1-1
D: NA
size: NA
CDR3: CSVEYSFLAFF
DNA: TGCAGCGTTGAATATAGTTTTTTAGCTTTCTTT

V: TRBV7-2
J: TRBJ1-1
D: NA
size: few
CDR3: CASSLRVAGAFF
DNA: TGTGCCAGCAGCTTACGGGTGGCGGGGGCTTTCTTT

V: TRBV12-3/TRBV12-4
J: TRBJ2-7
D: NA
size: NA
CDR3: CASSLGTSFSYEQYF
DNA: TGTGCCAGCAGTTTAGGGACCTCCTTCTCCTACGAGCAGTACTTC

V: TRBV20-1
J: TRBJ2-1
D: NA
size: NA
CDR3: CSARRPRKGDNEQFF
DNA: TGCAGTGCTCGAAGACCTAGGAAGGGGGACAATGAGCAGTTCTTC

V: TRBV7-2
J: TRBJ2-7
D: NA
size: NA
CDR3: CASSLDGGVGEQYF
DNA: TGTGCCAGCAGCTTGGACGGAGGGGTGGGCGAGCAGTACTTC

V: TRBV5-6
J: TRBJ1-1
D: TRBD1
size: NA
CDR3: CASSSWDRQNTEAFF
DNA: TGTGCCAGCAGCTCTTGGGACAGACAGAACACTGAAGCTTTCTTT

V: TRBV4-1
J: TRBJ2-7
D: NA
size: NA
CDR3: CASSQGGVLHNYEQYF
DNA: TGCGCCAGCAGCCAAGGAGGCGTACTCCACAACTACGAGCAGTACTTC

V: TRBV12-3/TRBV12-4
J: TRBJ2-1
D: TRBD1
size: NA
CDR3: CASSFGQGVKYNEQFF
DNA: TGTGCCAGCAGTTTTGGGCAGGGGGTCAAGTACAATGAGCAGTTCTTC

V: TRBV10-2
J: TRBJ1-1
D: TRBD1
size: NA
CDR3: CASRTGATNTEAFF
DNA: TGCGCCAGCAGGACAGGGGCTACGAACACTGAAGCTTTCTTT